The clone carrying this T cell receptor (beta chain) was detected a few times. TCRdb's table, derived via immunoSEQ multiplex PCR, lists solely in-frame clones and lacks some. This table has about 110,000 clones, 75% to 90% appearing once. The data belong to a study of blood T cell repertoires in COVID-19. Looking at the study overall: Both acute and convalescent COVID-19 samples were obtained from the United States, Italy and Spain. Sources were T cells, B-cell-depleted T cells, or PBMCs; the material itself was cDNA or gDNA.

The origin of this receptor is a woman aged 50 to 60 with acute or convalescent COVID-19. The sequenced sample was peripheral blood.

CDR3 nucleotides: TGTGCCAGCAGCTTAGCAATTTCAACAGGGGCCGCTGAAGCTTTCTTT. Protein sequence: CASSLAISTGAAEAFF. V is TRBV7-9 and J is TRBJ1-1, with 7 bases fitting TRBD1. Germline V CDR1 and CDR2: SEHNR, FQNEAQ (reference sequence). This CDR3 is 16 amino acids long. The trim removed 0 bases at V and 6 bases at J, leaving 10 bases unmatched.